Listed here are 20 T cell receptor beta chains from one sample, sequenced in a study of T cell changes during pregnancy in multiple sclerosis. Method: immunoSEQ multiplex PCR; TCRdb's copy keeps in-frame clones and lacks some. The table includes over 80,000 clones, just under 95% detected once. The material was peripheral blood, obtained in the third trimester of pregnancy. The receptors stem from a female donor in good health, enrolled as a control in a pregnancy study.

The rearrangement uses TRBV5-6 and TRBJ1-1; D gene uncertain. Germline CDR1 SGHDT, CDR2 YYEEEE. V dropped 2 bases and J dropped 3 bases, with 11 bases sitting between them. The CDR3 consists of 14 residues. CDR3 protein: CASSFFAEDTEAFF. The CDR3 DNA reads TGTGCCAGCAGCTTTTTTGCAGAAGACACTGAAGCTTTCTTT. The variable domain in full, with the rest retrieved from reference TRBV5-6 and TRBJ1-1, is DAGVTQSPTHLIKTRGQQVTLRCSPKSGHDTVSWYQQALGQGPQFIFQYYEEEERQRGNFPDRFSGHQFPNYSSELNVNALLLGDSALYLCASSFFAEDTEAFFGQGTRLTVV.

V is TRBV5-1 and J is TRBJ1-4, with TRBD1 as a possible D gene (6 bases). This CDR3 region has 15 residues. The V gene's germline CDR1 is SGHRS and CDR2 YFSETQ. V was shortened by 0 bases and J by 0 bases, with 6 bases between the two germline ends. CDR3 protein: CASSLGTATNEKLFF. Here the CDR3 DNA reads TGCGCCAGCAGCTTGGGGACAGCAACTAATGAAAAACTGTTTTTT.

The CDR3 DNA is TGTGCCAGCAGCCCAGCCCAGCGGGAGTACAATGAGCAGTTCTTC. Residues: CASSPAQREYNEQFF. The V gene is TRBV4-2, the J gene TRBJ2-1; 8 positions agree with TRBD2. The CDR3 contains 15 residues. Trimming took 4 bases from V and 4 from J; bases not matched to a gene: 6. Germline-derived CDR1 and CDR2 are LGHNA and YNFKEQ.

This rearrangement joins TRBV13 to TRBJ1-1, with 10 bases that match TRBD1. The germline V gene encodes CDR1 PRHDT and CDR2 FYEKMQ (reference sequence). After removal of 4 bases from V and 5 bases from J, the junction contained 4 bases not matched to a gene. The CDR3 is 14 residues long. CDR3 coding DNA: TGTGCCAGCAGCTCGACAGGGGGCAGTACTGAAGCTTTCTTT. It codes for CASSSTGGSTEAFF.

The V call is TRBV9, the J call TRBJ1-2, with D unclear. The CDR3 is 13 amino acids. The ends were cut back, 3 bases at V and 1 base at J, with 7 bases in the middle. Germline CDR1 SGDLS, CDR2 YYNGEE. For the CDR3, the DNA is TGTGCCAGCAGCGCCGGGGTTAACTATGGCTACACCTTC. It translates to CASSAGVNYGYTF.

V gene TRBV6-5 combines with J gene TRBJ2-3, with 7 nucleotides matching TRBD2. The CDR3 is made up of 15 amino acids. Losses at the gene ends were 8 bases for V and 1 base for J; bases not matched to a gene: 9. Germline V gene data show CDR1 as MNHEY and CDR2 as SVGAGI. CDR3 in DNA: TGTGCCAGCTGGCGACGTCGGGGGGGCACAGATACGCAGTATTTT. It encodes CASWRRRGGTDTQYF.

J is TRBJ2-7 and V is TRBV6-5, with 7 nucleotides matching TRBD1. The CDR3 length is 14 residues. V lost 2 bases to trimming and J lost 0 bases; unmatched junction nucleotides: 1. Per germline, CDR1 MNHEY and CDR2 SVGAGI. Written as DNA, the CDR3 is TGTGCCAGCAGTTACGGACAGGACTCCTACGAGCAGTACTTC. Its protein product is CASSYGQDSYEQYF.

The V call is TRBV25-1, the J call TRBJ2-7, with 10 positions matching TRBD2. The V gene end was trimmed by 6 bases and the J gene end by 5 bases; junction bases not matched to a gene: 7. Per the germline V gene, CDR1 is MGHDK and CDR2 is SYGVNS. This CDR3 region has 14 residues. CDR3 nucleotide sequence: TGTGCCAGCAGACCTAGCGGGAGTATCGACGAGCAGTACTTC. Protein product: CASRPSGSIDEQYF.

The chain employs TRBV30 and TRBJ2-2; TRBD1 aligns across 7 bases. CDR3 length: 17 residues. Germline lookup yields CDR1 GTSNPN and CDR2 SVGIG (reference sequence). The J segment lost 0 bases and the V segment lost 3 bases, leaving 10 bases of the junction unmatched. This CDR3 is CAWRPQKRGPNTGELFF. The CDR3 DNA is TGTGCCTGGAGACCCCAAAAAAGGGGGCCGAACACCGGGGAGCTGTTTTTT.

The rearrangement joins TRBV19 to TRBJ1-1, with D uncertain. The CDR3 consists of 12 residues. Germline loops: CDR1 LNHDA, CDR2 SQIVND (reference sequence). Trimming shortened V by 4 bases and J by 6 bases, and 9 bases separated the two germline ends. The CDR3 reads CASSTGSAEAFF. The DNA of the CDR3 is TGTGCCAGTAGTACGGGGTCGGCTGAAGCTTTCTTT.

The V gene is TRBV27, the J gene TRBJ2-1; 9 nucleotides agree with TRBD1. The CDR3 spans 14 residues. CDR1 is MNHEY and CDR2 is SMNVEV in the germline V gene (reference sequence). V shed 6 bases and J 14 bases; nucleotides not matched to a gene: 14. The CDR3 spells CASRKTGGDFWKFF. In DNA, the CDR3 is TGTGCCAGCAGAAAAACAGGGGGCGATTTTTGGAAGTTCTTC.

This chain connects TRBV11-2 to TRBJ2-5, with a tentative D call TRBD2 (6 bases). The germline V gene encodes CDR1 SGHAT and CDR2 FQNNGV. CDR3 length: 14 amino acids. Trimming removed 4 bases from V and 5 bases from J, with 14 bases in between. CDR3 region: CASSSSGWGETQYF. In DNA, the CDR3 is TGTGCCAGCAGCTCCAGCGGGTGGGGGGAGACCCAGTACTTC.

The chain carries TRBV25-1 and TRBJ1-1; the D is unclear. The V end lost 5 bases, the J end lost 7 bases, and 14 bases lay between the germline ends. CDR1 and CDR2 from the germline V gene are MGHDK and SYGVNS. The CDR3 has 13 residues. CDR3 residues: CASSPGWAGEAFF. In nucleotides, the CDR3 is TGTGCCAGCAGTCCCGGTTGGGCGGGTGAAGCTTTCTTT.

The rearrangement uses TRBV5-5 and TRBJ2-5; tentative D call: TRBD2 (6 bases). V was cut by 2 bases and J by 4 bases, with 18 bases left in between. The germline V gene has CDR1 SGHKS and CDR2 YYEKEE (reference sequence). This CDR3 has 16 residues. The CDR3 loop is CASSLRGRQGGETQYF. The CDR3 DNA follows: TGTGCCAGCAGCTTACGGGGTCGGCAGGGAGGAGAGACCCAGTACTTC.

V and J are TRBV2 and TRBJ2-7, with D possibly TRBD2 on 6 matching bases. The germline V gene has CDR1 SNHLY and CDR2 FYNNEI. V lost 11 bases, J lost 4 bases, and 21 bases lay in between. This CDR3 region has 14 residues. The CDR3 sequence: CAARTGTGLYEQYF. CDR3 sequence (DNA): TGTGCCGCCAGAACGGGGACTGGCCTGTACGAGCAGTACTTC.

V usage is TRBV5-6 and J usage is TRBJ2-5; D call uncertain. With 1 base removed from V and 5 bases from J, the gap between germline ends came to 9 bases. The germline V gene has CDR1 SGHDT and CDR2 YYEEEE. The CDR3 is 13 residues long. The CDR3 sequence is CASSLRQAETQYF. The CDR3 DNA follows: TGTGCCAGCAGCTTGCGTCAAGCGGAGACCCAGTACTTC.

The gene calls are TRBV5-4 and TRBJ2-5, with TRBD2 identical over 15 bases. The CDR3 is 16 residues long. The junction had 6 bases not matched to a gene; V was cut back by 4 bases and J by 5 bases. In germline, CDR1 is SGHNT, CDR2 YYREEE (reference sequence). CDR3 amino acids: CASSHGLAGGEETQYF. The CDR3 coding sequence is TGTGCCAGCAGCCATGGACTAGCGGGAGGGGAGGAGACCCAGTACTTC.

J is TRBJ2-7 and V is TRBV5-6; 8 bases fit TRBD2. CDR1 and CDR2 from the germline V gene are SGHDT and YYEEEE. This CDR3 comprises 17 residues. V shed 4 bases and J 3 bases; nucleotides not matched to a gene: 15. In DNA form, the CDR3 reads TGTGCCAGCAGCCTGAGCGGGGGTAGCGGCCTTTACTACGAGCAGTACTTC. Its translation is CASSLSGGSGLYYEQYF.

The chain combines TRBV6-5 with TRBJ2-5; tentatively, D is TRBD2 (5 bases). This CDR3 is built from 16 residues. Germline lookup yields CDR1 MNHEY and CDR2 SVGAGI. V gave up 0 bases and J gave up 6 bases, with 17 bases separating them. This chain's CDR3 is CASSYSKVRGRQTQYF. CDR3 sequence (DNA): TGTGCCAGCAGTTACTCGAAGGTTCGGGGTCGGCAGACCCAGTACTTC.

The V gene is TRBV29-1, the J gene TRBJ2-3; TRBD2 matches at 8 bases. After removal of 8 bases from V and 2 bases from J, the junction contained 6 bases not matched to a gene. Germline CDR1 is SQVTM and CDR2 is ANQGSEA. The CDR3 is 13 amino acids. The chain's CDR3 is CSTGSGITDTQYF. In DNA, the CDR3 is TGCAGCACAGGTAGCGGGATCACAGATACGCAGTATTTT.